The 25 T cell receptor beta chains below come from one sample, sequenced in a study of T-cell memory formation after mild COVID-19. TCRdb re-called the 5' RACE reads with MiXCR, one entry per CDR3 protein. The sample holds about 310,000 distinct CDR3 sequences; more than 15% are singletons and the top ten take around a fifth. The sample consisted of PBMCs or a T cell subset sorted from them (not recorded which). These receptors all stem from a man aged 18 to 29 who had mild COVID-19 (a few samples of this study predate the infection). Cell type and time point are not known.

The table lists this clonotype with many counts. This chain joins TRBV7-3 and TRBJ2-3, with 10 bases fitting TRBD2. J gave up 4 bases and V 4 bases, and 5 bases lay outside the gene matches. Germline V lookup: CDR1 SGHTA, CDR2 FQGTGA. This CDR3 has 15 amino acids. The CDR3 is CASSSLAGAPDTQYF. CDR3 sequence (DNA): TGTGCCAGCAGCTCCCTAGCGGGGGCCCCAGATACGCAGTATTTT.

There are a few counts of this clonotype. V usage is TRBV10-3 and J usage is TRBJ2-1; TRBD1 agrees at 9 bases. The CDR3 totals 14 residues. J gave up 3 bases and V 4 bases, and 1 base lay outside the gene matches. Germline CDR1 ENHRY, CDR2 SYGVKD. The chain's CDR3 is CAISGGQGYNEQFF. CDR3 DNA: TGTGCCATCAGTGGGGGACAGGGCTACAATGAGCAGTTCTTC.

This clonotype came up many times. The chain links TRBV5-1 to TRBJ2-1; no reliable D call. CDR1 is SGHRS and CDR2 is YFSETQ in the germline V gene. With 0 bases removed from V and 7 bases from J, the gap between germline ends came to 8 bases. CDR3 length: 13 amino acids. The DNA for the CDR3 is TGCGCCAGCAGCTTGGCGGCGGTAAATGAGCAGTTCTTC. Its translation: CASSLAAVNEQFF.

V and J are TRBV4-2 and TRBJ2-1; no clear D. The CDR3 has 14 amino acids. V lost 4 bases and J 4 bases, leaving 11 bases between the germline ends. The germline gives CDR1 LGHNA, CDR2 YNFKEQ. CDR3 nucleotides: TGTGCCAGCAGCCCCCGGGCGCCGTACAATGAGCAGTTCTTC. Encoded protein: CASSPRAPYNEQFF.

This clonotype was seen more than once but under ten times. The chain has TRBV10-3 and TRBJ2-1; D gene uncertain. V lost 3 bases and J lost 0, with 9 bases in between. The CDR3 contains 15 residues. Looked up from germline, CDR1 is ENHRY and CDR2 is SYGVKD. CDR3 sequence reads: CAISEGHSSYNEQFF. In DNA, the CDR3 is TGTGCCATCAGTGAAGGCCATAGCTCCTACAATGAGCAGTTCTTC.

This clonotype has at least ten counts. This sequence joins TRBV5-1 and TRBJ2-1, with TRBD1 matching 7 bases. Losses at the gene ends were 0 bases for V and 9 bases for J; bases not matched to a gene: 9. This CDR3 spans 15 amino acids. Per germline, CDR1 SGHRS and CDR2 YFSETQ. CDR3 loop: CASSLEEAGGGEQFF. The CDR3 bases are TGCGCCAGCAGCTTGGAGGAGGCAGGGGGTGGTGAGCAGTTCTTC.

The chain uses TRBV5-1 and TRBJ1-5; D unclear. Looked up from germline, CDR1 is SGHRS and CDR2 is YFSETQ. V was cut by 0 bases and J by 7 bases, with 14 bases left in between. There are 15 residues in the CDR3. This CDR3 is CASSLVGDPDQPQHF. The CDR3 DNA follows: TGCGCCAGCAGCTTGGTTGGAGATCCGGACCAGCCCCAGCATTTT.

This clonotype has only a few counts. This chain links TRBV11-1 with TRBJ2-7; 12 bases fit TRBD2. Germline loops: CDR1 SGHAT, CDR2 FQDESV (reference sequence). The CDR3 extends over 17 amino acids. Losses at the gene ends were 3 bases for V and 3 bases for J; bases not matched to a gene: 9. CDR3 nucleotide sequence: TGTGCCAGCAGCTTGGGGACTAGCGGGTATCAAAACTACGAGCAGTACTTC. Translating gives CASSLGTSGYQNYEQYF. Supplemented by reference TRBV11-1 and TRBJ2-7, the full variable domain reads EAEVAQSPRYKITEKSQAVAFWCDPISGHATLYWYRQILGQGPELLVQFQDESVVDDSQLPKDRFSAERLKGVDSTLKIQPAELGDSAMYLCASSLGTSGYQNYEQYFGPGTRLTVT.

The chain carries TRBV29-1 and TRBJ1-2; D unclear. V shed 3 bases and J shed 1 base, with 6 bases lying between them. Germline values: CDR1 SQVTM, CDR2 ANQGSEA. This CDR3 has 12 amino acids. The CDR3 DNA reads as TGCAGCGTTGACGGGCTTAACTATGGCTACACCTTC. It codes for CSVDGLNYGYTF.

The CDR3 reads CASSLPGGLGTEAFF. For the CDR3, the DNA is TGTGCCAGCAGCCTTCCCGGCGGCCTGGGGACTGAAGCTTTCTTT. The chain couples TRBV21-1 to TRBJ1-1; TRBD1 was called by the table and not checked on the DNA. TRBV21-1 is shown as a pseudogene. The CDR3 totals 15 residues.

The chain employs TRBV5-5 and TRBJ2-4, with TRBD1 matching 7 bases. This CDR3 is built from 15 residues. Unmatched junction bases numbered 12, after V lost 4 bases and J lost 8 bases. In germline, CDR1 is SGHKS, CDR2 YYEKEE (reference sequence). CDR3 region: CASSGEGQTVDIQYF. For the CDR3, the DNA is TGTGCCAGCAGCGGAGAGGGACAGACAGTGGACATTCAGTACTTC.

This clonotype occurred many times. The gene calls are TRBV9 and TRBJ2-3; TRBD1 or TRBD2 may be the D gene (5 bases each). Trimming took off 1 base at V and 2 bases at J, with 11 bases between the two ends. Germline CDR1 SGDLS, CDR2 YYNGEE. This CDR3 is 15 amino acids long. The CDR3 region has the DNA TGTGCCAGCAGCGTATCCTGGGGGAACACAGATACGCAGTATTTT. Protein product: CASSVSWGNTDTQYF.

Only a few counts were recorded for this clonotype. The chain has TRBV29-1 and TRBJ1-5; TRBD1 aligns across 7 bases. The V and J ends lost 7 bases and 3 bases, in that order; junction bases with no gene match: 6. The CDR3 covers 13 residues. Per germline, CDR1 SQVTM and CDR2 ANQGSEA. The CDR3 here is CSAKQGNNQPQHF. As DNA, the CDR3 is TGCAGCGCCAAACAGGGGAACAATCAGCCCCAGCATTTT.

This chain uses TRBV12-3 or TRBV12-4 with TRBJ2-3; D is ambiguous. This CDR3 contains 15 residues. V was pared by 4 bases and J by 4 bases, with 15 bases between. In DNA, the CDR3 is TGTGCCAGCAGTTATGGTAGAGGCGGTTCAGATACGCAGTATTTT. Translating gives CASSYGRGGSDTQYF.

This clonotype was counted a few times. J is TRBJ2-3 and V is TRBV5-1; D not certain. With 0 bases removed from V and 1 base from J, the gap between germline ends came to 12 bases. Germline V lookup: CDR1 SGHRS, CDR2 YFSETQ. The CDR3 sequence is 16 residues long. CDR3 sequence (DNA): TGCGCCAGCAGCTTGGGTCTCCAGGCTGGCACAGATACGCAGTATTTT. This translates into CASSLGLQAGTDTQYF.

There are a few counts of this clonotype. This rearrangement joins TRBV6-5 to TRBJ2-2; 7 bases match TRBD1. Trimming took 11 bases from V and 6 from J; bases not matched to a gene: 12. The CDR3 sequence is 14 residues long. Germline values: CDR1 MNHEY, CDR2 SVGAGI. CDR3 nucleotide sequence: TGTGCCCCTCGGGCTACAGGGGCGGCCGGGGAGCTGTTTTTT. This codes for CAPRATGAAGELFF.

This clonotype was counted between two and nine times. The gene calls are TRBV6-6 and TRBJ2-4, with D possibly TRBD1 on 6 matching bases. V dropped 6 bases and J dropped 8 bases, with 20 bases sitting between them. The CDR3 covers 15 residues. Germline V CDR1 and CDR2: MNHNY, SVGAGI (reference sequence). The CDR3 is CASSLLRGMNHIQYF. The CDR3 DNA follows: TGTGCCAGCAGCCTATTAAGGGGGATGAACCACATTCAGTACTTC.

The chain employs TRBV19 and TRBJ2-1; 9 nucleotides align to TRBD1. Germline V CDR1 and CDR2: LNHDA, SQIVND (reference sequence). V lost 3 bases and J lost 15; bases outside the gene matches: 9. This CDR3 comprises 13 residues. The CDR3 DNA follows: TGTGCCAGTAGTATTGGCTCCGGGACAGGGTCGTTCTTC. The encoded protein is CASSIGSGTGSFF.

This clonotype has just a few counts. The chain is built from TRBV7-9 and TRBJ2-2; D might be TRBD1 (5 bases). This CDR3 has 16 residues. Germline CDR1 and CDR2: SEHNR and FQNEAQ (reference sequence). V was pared by 3 bases and J by 5 bases, with 16 bases between. CDR3 in DNA: TGTGCCAGCAGCTTGGAACGGGCTTCAGGGACCGGGGAGCTGTTTTTT. Protein sequence: CASSLERASGTGELFF.

This clonotype was seen at least ten times. V and J are TRBV7-6 and TRBJ2-7; 8 bases are a match to TRBD2. Germline CDR1 and CDR2: SGHVS and FNYEAQ. The CDR3 covers 15 residues. Trimming removed 2 bases from V and 4 bases from J; junction bases left unmatched: 7. The CDR3 loop reads CASSLSGGGQYEQYF. The CDR3 DNA reads TGTGCCAGCAGCTTATCCGGCGGGGGGCAGTACGAGCAGTACTTC.

This clonotype was seen repeatedly, ten times or more. This chain joins TRBV6-2 or TRBV6-3 and TRBJ2-7; maybe TRBD2 (6 bases). V dropped 7 bases and J dropped 6 bases, with 19 bases sitting between them. The CDR3 is 14 residues long. Germline CDR1 reads MNHEY; CDR2 reads SVGEGT. The CDR3 loop is CASTISPEGSEQYF. The CDR3 coding sequence is TGTGCCAGCACCATCAGCCCGGAGGGGTCCGAGCAGTACTTC.

The chain joins TRBV4-1 to TRBJ2-3; D ambiguous. This CDR3 has 16 residues. The V end lost 5 bases, the J end lost 2 bases, and 17 bases lay between the germline ends. Germline CDR1 MGHRA, CDR2 YSYEKL. The chain's CDR3 is CASSSRRDTITDTQYF. The CDR3 bases are TGCGCCAGCAGCTCACGAAGGGATACAATCACAGATACGCAGTATTTT.

This clonotype was seen ten or more times. The V and J genes are TRBV5-6 and TRBJ2-3; D not certain. There are 14 residues in the CDR3. Trimming took 1 base from V and 1 from J, leaving 7 bases between them. In germline, CDR1 is SGHDT, CDR2 YYEEEE. The CDR3 bases are TGTGCCAGCAGCTTGAGTCCCCGCACAGATACGCAGTATTTT. It yields the protein CASSLSPRTDTQYF.

This clonotype was observed a handful of times. The V and J genes are TRBV7-7 and TRBJ2-5; D may be TRBD2 (6 bases). Trimming pared 5 bases from V and 5 bases from J, leaving 12 bases between. CDR3 size: 13 residues. Germline V CDR1 and CDR2: SSHAT, FNYEAQ (reference sequence). Here the CDR3 reads CASSKLASETQYF. The CDR3 bases are TGTGCCAGCAGCAAACTAGCTTCGGAGACCCAGTACTTC. Drawing the rest from reference TRBV7-7 and TRBJ2-5, the complete variable domain is GAGVSQSPRYKVTKRGQDVTLRCDPISSHATLYWYQQALGQGPEFLTYFNYEAQPDKSGLPSDRFSAERPEGSISTLTIQRTEQRDSAMYRCASSKLASETQYFGPGTRLLVL.

This clonotype was observed a few times. This chain connects TRBV7-6 to TRBJ2-3; TRBD2 matches at 11 bases. The length of the CDR3 is 17 residues. The ends lost 5 bases at V and 0 bases at J; junction bases unmatched: 7. CDR1 and CDR2 from the germline V gene are SGHVS and FNYEAQ. CDR3 sequence (DNA): TGTGCCAGCAGCAAGTGGACTAGCGGGTTTAGCACAGATACGCAGTATTTT. Translated: CASSKWTSGFSTDTQYF.